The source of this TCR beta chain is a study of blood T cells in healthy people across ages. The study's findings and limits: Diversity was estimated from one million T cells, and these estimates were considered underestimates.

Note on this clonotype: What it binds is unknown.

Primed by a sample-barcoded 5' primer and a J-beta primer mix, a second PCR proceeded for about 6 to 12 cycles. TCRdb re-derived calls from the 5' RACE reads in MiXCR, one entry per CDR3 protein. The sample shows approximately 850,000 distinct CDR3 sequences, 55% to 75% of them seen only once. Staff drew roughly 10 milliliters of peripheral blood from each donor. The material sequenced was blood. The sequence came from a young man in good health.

The CDR3 protein is CSARLGGTVTDTQYF. CDR3 sequence (DNA): TGCAGTGCTAGGCTGGGGGGAACGGTCACAGATACGCAGTATTTT. This chain uses TRBV20-1 with TRBJ2-3; D perhaps matches TRBD2 (6 bases). Trimming shortened V by 3 bases and J by 2 bases, and 15 bases separated the two germline ends. The CDR3 runs to 15 residues. In germline, CDR1 is DFQATT, CDR2 SNEGSKA (reference sequence).